This T cell receptor beta chain comes out of a study of control samples from healthy donors and cancer patients. Using immunoSEQ multiplex PCR, the repertoire was profiled, and TCRdb retains in-frame clones only, with some absent. The table has 100,000 to 150,000 clones, 80% to 95% seen once. Points on this clone: The junction and the germline gene differ at one end; a read error may be behind it.

This CDR3 spans 11 amino acids. The germline V gene encodes CDR1 SQVTM and CDR2 ANQGSEA. Sequencing input: blood. The chain has TRBV29-1 and TRBJ2-5; D is ambiguous. The sequence came from a man younger than 35 in good health. Written as DNA, the CDR3 is TGTGCTTTCCTGCTTCAAGAGACCCAGTACTTC. Translation: CAFLLQETQYF.